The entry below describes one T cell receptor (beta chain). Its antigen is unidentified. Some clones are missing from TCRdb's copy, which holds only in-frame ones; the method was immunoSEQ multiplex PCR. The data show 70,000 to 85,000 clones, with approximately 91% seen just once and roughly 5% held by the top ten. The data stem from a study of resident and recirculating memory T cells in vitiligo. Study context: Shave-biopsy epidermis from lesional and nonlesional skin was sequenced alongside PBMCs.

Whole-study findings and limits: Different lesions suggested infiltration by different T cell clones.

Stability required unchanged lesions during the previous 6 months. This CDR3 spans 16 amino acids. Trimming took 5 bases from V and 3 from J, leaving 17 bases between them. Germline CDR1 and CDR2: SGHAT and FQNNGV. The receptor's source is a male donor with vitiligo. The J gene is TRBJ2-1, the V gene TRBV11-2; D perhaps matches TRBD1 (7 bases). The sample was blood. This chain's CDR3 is CASSRQGGGNYNEQFF. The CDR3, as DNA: TGTGCCAGCAGCCGACAGGGAGGTGGAAACTACAATGAGCAGTTCTTC.